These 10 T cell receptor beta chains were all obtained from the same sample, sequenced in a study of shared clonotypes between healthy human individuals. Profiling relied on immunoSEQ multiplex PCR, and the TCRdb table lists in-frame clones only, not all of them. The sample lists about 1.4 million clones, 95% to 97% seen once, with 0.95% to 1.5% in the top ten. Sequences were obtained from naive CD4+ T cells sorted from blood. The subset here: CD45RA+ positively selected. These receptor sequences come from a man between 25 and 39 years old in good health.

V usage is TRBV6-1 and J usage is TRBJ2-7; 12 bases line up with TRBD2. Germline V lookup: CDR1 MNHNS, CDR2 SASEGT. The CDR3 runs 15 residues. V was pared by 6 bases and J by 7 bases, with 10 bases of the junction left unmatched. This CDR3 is CASRPGLAGRGEQYF. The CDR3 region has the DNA TGTGCCAGCAGGCCGGGACTAGCGGGCCGGGGGGAGCAGTACTTC.

This CDR3 is CASGSLGLAQYF. In nucleotides, the CDR3 is TGTGCCAGCGGGTCTCTGGGCTTAGCGCAGTATTTT. The rearrangement links TRBV25-1 to TRBJ2-3; the D is unclear. The CDR3 runs 12 residues. Per the germline V gene, CDR1 is MGHDK and CDR2 is SYGVNS. With 8 bases removed from V and 10 bases from J, the gap between germline ends came to 16 bases. Filled out from reference TRBV25-1 and TRBJ2-3, the complete variable domain reads EADIYQTPRYLVIGTGKKITLECSQTMGHDKMYWYQQDPGMELHLIHYSYGVNSTEKGDLSSESTVSRIRTEHFPLTLESARPSHTSQYLCASGSLGLAQYFGPGTRLTVL.

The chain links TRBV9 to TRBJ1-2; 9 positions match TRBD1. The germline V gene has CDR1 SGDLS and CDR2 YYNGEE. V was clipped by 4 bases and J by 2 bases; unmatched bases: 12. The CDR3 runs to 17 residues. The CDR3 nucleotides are TGTGCCAGCAGCCTCCCGAGGGGACAGGGCGCGAACTATGGCTACACCTTC. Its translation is CASSLPRGQGANYGYTF.

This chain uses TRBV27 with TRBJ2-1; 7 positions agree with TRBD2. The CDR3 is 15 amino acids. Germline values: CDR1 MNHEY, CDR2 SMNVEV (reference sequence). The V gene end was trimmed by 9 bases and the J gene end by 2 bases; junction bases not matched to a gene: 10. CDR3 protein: CASSASGVTYNEQFF. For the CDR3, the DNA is TGTGCCAGTTCAGCTAGCGGAGTTACCTACAATGAGCAGTTCTTC.

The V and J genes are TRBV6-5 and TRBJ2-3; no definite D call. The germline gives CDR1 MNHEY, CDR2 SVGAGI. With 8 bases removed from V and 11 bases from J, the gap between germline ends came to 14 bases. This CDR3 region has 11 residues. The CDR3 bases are TGTGCCAGCTCGTCTCAGAACGGGCAGTATTTT. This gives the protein CASSSQNGQYF.

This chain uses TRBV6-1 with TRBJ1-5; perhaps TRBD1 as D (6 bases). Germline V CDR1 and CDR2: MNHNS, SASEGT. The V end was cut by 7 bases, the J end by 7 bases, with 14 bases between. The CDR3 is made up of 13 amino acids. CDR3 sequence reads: CASIRSGEQPQHF. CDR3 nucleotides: TGTGCCAGCATTAGATCAGGGGAGCAGCCCCAGCATTTT.

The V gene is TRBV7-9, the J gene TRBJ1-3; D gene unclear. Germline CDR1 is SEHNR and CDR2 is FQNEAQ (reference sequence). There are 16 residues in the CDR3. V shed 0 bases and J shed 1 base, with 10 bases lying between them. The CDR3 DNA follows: TGTGCCAGCAGCTTAGCGGGTGATTCTTCTGGAAACACCATATATTTT. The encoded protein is CASSLAGDSSGNTIYF.

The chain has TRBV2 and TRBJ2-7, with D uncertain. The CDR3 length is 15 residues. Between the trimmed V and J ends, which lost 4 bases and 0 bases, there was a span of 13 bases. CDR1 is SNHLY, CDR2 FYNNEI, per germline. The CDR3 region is CASSGLASGSYEQYF. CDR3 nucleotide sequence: TGTGCCAGCAGTGGACTGGCGTCAGGCTCCTACGAGCAGTACTTC. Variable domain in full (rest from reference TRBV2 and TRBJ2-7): EPEVTQTPSHQVTQMGQEVILRCVPISNHLYFYWYRQILGQKVEFLVSFYNNEISEKSEIFDDQFSVERPDGSNFTLKIRSTKLEDSAMYFCASSGLASGSYEQYFGPGTRLTVT.

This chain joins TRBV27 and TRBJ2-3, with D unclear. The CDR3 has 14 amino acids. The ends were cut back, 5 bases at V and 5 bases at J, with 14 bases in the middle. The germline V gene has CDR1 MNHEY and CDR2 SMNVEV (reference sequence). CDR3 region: CASSPQGRRDTQYF. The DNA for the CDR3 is TGTGCCAGCAGTCCCCAAGGCAGGCGAGATACGCAGTATTTT.

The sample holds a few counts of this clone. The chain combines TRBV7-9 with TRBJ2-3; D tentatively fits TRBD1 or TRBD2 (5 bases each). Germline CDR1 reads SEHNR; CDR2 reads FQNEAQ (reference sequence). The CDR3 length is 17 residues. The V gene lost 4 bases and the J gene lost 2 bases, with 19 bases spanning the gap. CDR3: CASSSPPGTEYTDTQYF. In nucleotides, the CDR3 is TGTGCCAGCAGCTCCCCCCCAGGGACGGAGTACACAGATACGCAGTATTTT.